Following are 20 T cell receptor beta chains from one sample sequenced in a study of identifying expanded T cells in peripheral blood. Measured with immunoSEQ multiplex PCR; TCRdb has only the in-frame clones, and not every one. The repertoire consists of 120,000 or so clones, with 75% to 90% occurring once and the leading ten covering 3.3%. Sequencing was performed on blood. The receptors derive from a person between 18 and 69 years old in good health.

The chain carries TRBV7-9 and TRBJ1-1; no reliable D call. V lost 2 bases to trimming and J lost 1 base, with 8 bases between them. The CDR3 is 14 amino acids. Germline CDR1 and CDR2: SEHNR and FQNEAQ (reference sequence). In DNA, the CDR3 is TGTGCCAGCAGCTTAATGGGCGAGAACACTGAAGCTTTCTTT. Translation gives CASSLMGENTEAFF.

V and J are TRBV28 and TRBJ1-2; 7 positions agree with TRBD1. V lost 7 bases, J lost 2 bases, and 4 bases stayed unmatched. Germline values: CDR1 MDHEN, CDR2 SYDVKM. The CDR3 loop spans 13 amino acids. CDR3 protein: CASTLTGNYGYTF. In DNA form, the CDR3 reads TGTGCCAGCACCCTGACAGGGAACTATGGCTACACCTTC.

CDR3 protein: CASSARQVLTDTQYF. The CDR3 nucleotides are TGTGCCAGCAGTGCTCGACAGGTGCTCACAGATACGCAGTATTTT. The chain has TRBV6-5 and TRBJ2-3, with D tentatively TRBD1 (6 bases). Germline V gene data show CDR1 as MNHEY and CDR2 as SVGAGI. The CDR3 contains 15 residues. Trimming shortened V by 5 bases and J by 2 bases, and 14 bases separated the two germline ends.

The chain carries TRBV5-5 and TRBJ2-7, with 7 positions matching TRBD1. Germline CDR1 and CDR2: SGHKS and YYEKEE (reference sequence). V lost 4 bases and J lost 2; bases outside the gene matches: 15. This CDR3 has 17 amino acids. The CDR3 sequence is CASSPQDRVLPPYEQYF. The CDR3, as DNA: TGTGCCAGCAGCCCCCAAGACAGGGTCCTACCTCCCTACGAGCAGTACTTC.

The chain employs TRBV10-3 and TRBJ1-3; D is uncertain. The V end lost 4 bases, the J end lost 1 base, and 5 bases lay between the germline ends. Germline lookup yields CDR1 ENHRY and CDR2 SYGVKD. The CDR3 loop spans 13 amino acids. The CDR3: CAISVASGNTIYF. The CDR3 DNA reads TGTGCCATCAGTGTCGCTTCTGGAAACACCATATATTTT.

This sequence joins TRBV20-1 and TRBJ1-2; D not resolved. The V end lost 5 bases, the J end lost 4 bases, and 8 bases lay between the germline ends. The CDR3 runs 11 residues. Germline values: CDR1 DFQATT, CDR2 SNEGSKA (reference sequence). In DNA, the CDR3 is TGCAGTGCTCGAGGACCCTATGGCTACACCTTC. It translates to CSARGPYGYTF.

The chain employs TRBV7-6 and TRBJ2-4; 9 bases line up with TRBD1. V shed 5 bases and J 7 bases; nucleotides not matched to a gene: 3. This CDR3 comprises 13 residues. Looked up from germline, CDR1 is SGHVS and CDR2 is FNYEAQ. DNA for the CDR3: TGTGCCAGCAGCCAGGGACAGGGCAACATTCAGTACTTC. The encoded protein is CASSQGQGNIQYF.

CDR3 protein: CASRIDRGRGGTEAFF. CDR3 nucleotide sequence: TGTGCCAGCAGGATAGACAGGGGGCGCGGGGGAACTGAAGCTTTCTTT. This chain connects TRBV27 to TRBJ1-1; TRBD1 aligns across 10 bases. The J segment lost 5 bases and the V segment lost 6 bases, leaving 12 bases of the junction unmatched. Germline CDR1 and CDR2: MNHEY and SMNVEV (reference sequence). This CDR3 region has 16 residues.

This clone was detected a few times. J is TRBJ2-1 and V is TRBV2; 8 bases are a match to TRBD1. The germline CDR1 and CDR2 sequences are SNHLY and FYNNEI. The CDR3 totals 12 residues. The V gene end was trimmed by 8 bases and the J gene end by 9 bases; junction bases not matched to a gene: 6. CDR3 protein: CASGTGGTEQFF. As DNA, the CDR3 is TGTGCCAGCGGGACAGGTGGCACTGAGCAGTTCTTC.

The V call is TRBV7-2, the J call TRBJ2-5; 10 bases align to TRBD1. The junction had 12 bases not matched to a gene; V was cut back by 5 bases and J by 9 bases. The CDR3 is 15 amino acids. Germline assignment: CDR1 SGHTA and CDR2 FQGNSA. CDR3 nucleotide sequence: TGTGCCAGCAGCAGTACATGGGGACAGGGGCAGCCCCAGTACTTC. Amino acids: CASSSTWGQGQPQYF.

The V call is TRBV6-5, the J call TRBJ1-3, with a possible D match to TRBD1 (5 bases). Germline V gene data show CDR1 as MNHEY and CDR2 as SVGAGI. The CDR3 loop spans 16 amino acids. V lost 0 bases, J lost 2 bases, and 11 bases lay in between. DNA of the CDR3: TGTGCCAGCAGTTACTCGGGGGGTACGGCTGGAAACACCATATATTTT. Translating gives CASSYSGGTAGNTIYF.

This clone was counted many times. V and J are TRBV5-6 and TRBJ1-3; D gene unclear. The length of the CDR3 is 13 residues. CDR1 is SGHDT and CDR2 is YYEEEE in the germline V gene. Between the trimmed V and J ends, which lost 1 base and 4 bases, there was a span of 6 bases. The CDR3: CASSLPGGNTIYF. The CDR3 DNA follows: TGTGCCAGCAGCTTGCCGGGGGGAAACACCATATATTTT.

This chain uses TRBV19 with TRBJ1-2; D ambiguous. Germline V lookup: CDR1 LNHDA, CDR2 SQIVND (reference sequence). Trimming took 3 bases from V and 2 from J, leaving 13 bases between them. The length of the CDR3 is 15 residues. CDR3 in amino acids: CASSISYSPNYGYTF. The CDR3 DNA is TGTGCCAGTAGTATTTCTTACAGCCCAAACTATGGCTACACCTTC. The full variable domain, its missing parts supplied by reference TRBV19 and TRBJ1-2, is DGGITQSPKYLFRKEGQNVTLSCEQNLNHDAMYWYRQDPGQGLRLIYYSQIVNDFQKGDIAEGYSVSREKKESFPLTVTSAQKNPTAFYLCASSISYSPNYGYTFGSGTRLTVV.

This chain links TRBV5-8 with TRBJ1-2; possibly TRBD1 for D (5 bases). V dropped 0 bases and J dropped 4 bases, with 19 bases sitting between them. CDR3 length: 17 residues. Germline V CDR1 and CDR2: SGHTS, YDEGEE. CDR3 in DNA: TGTGCCAGCAGCTTGGCCCCCGGGGACGGCAGACCCTATGGCTACACCTTC. This codes for CASSLAPGDGRPYGYTF.

This clone is a singleton in its sample. The genes are TRBV6-5 and TRBJ1-4; D is uncertain. Germline lookup yields CDR1 MNHEY and CDR2 SVGAGI. V was clipped by 3 bases and J by 5 bases, with 4 bases between them. The CDR3 has 12 amino acids. For the CDR3, the DNA is TGTGCCAGCAGTTATAGGAATGAAAAACTGTTTTTT. It specifies CASSYRNEKLFF.

V and J are TRBV2 and TRBJ2-1; 10 positions agree with TRBD1. This CDR3 has 13 amino acids. Trimming took 7 bases from V and 8 from J; bases not matched to a gene: 5. Looked up from germline, CDR1 is SNHLY and CDR2 is FYNNEI. The CDR3, as DNA: TGTGCCAGCAAGGACAGGGGGTCGGATGAGCAGTTCTTC. It encodes CASKDRGSDEQFF. The whole variable domain, remainder taken from reference TRBV2 and TRBJ2-1, is EPEVTQTPSHQVTQMGQEVILRCVPISNHLYFYWYRQILGQKVEFLVSFYNNEISEKSEIFDDQFSVERPDGSNFTLKIRSTKLEDSAMYFCASKDRGSDEQFFGPGTRLTVL.

V and J are TRBV18 and TRBJ2-5, with no clear D. This CDR3 has 15 amino acids. Germline V gene data show CDR1 as KGHSH and CDR2 as LQKENI. Trimming cost V 6 bases and J 1 base, with 15 bases left between them. In DNA, the CDR3 is TGTGCCAGCTCGCTTCTCGGCAGCTCCCAAGAGACCCAGTACTTC. As protein: CASSLLGSSQETQYF.

The chain employs TRBV19 and TRBJ2-5; no definite D call. The CDR3 is made up of 13 amino acids. The V end lost 3 bases, the J end lost 5 bases, and 10 bases lay between the germline ends. CDR1 is LNHDA and CDR2 is SQIVND in the germline V gene (reference sequence). The CDR3 reads CASSIYSTETQYF. CDR3 in DNA: TGTGCCAGTAGTATTTACTCGACGGAGACCCAGTACTTC.

This chain links TRBV4-3 with TRBJ1-2; the D gene is possibly TRBD1 (6 bases). The germline CDR1 and CDR2 sequences are LGHNA and YSLEER. The CDR3 covers 13 residues. Trimming left V 1 base short and J 4 bases short, with 7 bases between. For the CDR3, the DNA is TGCGCCAGCAGCCAAGCGGACAGCTATGGCTACACCTTC. Amino acid sequence: CASSQADSYGYTF.

This clone was observed a handful of times. This chain joins TRBV6-8 and TRBJ1-1; D uncertain. V was trimmed by 8 bases and J by 5 bases, leaving 12 bases between them. This CDR3 has 12 amino acids. The germline CDR1 and CDR2 sequences are MNHGY and SAAAGT. Here the CDR3 reads CASGKTGTEAFF. CDR3 bases: TGTGCCAGCGGGAAAACGGGGACTGAAGCTTTCTTT.